This T cell receptor (beta chain) was recorded in a study of T cell changes during pregnancy in multiple sclerosis. The V and J ends lost 5 bases and 9 bases, in that order; junction bases with no gene match: 12. Germline loops: CDR1 LNHNV, CDR2 YYDKDF (reference sequence). The CDR3 is made up of 14 amino acids. Repertoires were generated with immunoSEQ multiplex PCR, while TCRdb's copy carries only in-frame clones and drops some. Among about 80,000 clones listed, 94% were seen once. V and J are TRBV15 and TRBJ2-7; 8 bases map to TRBD1. This clonotype was obtained from a female donor in good health, enrolled as a control in a pregnancy study. The sample consisted of peripheral blood, taken in the second trimester of pregnancy. CDR3 residues: CATSLGGQGIGQYF. CDR3 bases: TGTGCCACCAGCTTAGGAGGACAGGGAATCGGGCAGTACTTC. Drawing the rest from reference TRBV15 and TRBJ2-7, the complete variable domain is DAMVIQNPRYQVTQFGKPVTLSCSQTLNHNVMYWYQQKSSQAPKLLFHYYDKDFNNEADTPDNFQSRRPNTSFCFLDIRSPGLGDTAMYLCATSLGGQGIGQYFGPGTRLTVT.